Included here is one T cell receptor beta chain sequence, with context. Antigen unknown. The source of the sample is a study of T cells after yellow fever vaccination. Study at large: Fractions of low cell number were prepared using SMART-Seq v4 Ultra Low Input. Study findings and constraints: Subsequent booster samples again held most clones from primary vaccination (more than 95% CD4, just under 90% CD8). Any FACS-sorted repertoire could hold abundant clonotypes that contaminate it from the bulk population.

By 5'RACE template switching, TCR cDNA was produced, with a universal primer site and UMIs added in the process. TCRdb passed the 5' RACE reads through MiXCR, listing each CDR3 protein once. The sample yields a few hundred thousand distinct CDR3 sequences, around a tenth seen once. The CDR3 is 14 amino acids. Germline CDR1 reads LGHNA; CDR2 reads YSLEER. V gave up 2 bases and J gave up 0 bases, with 7 bases separating them. The sequence came from a young man who received the YFV17D yellow fever vaccine. The chain uses TRBV4-3 and TRBJ1-1; D is undetermined. The starting material was PBMCs, obtained on the day of the first yellow fever vaccination. The CDR3: CASSQNLMNTEAFF. The CDR3 region has the DNA TGCGCCAGCAGCCAAAACCTTATGAACACTGAAGCTTTCTTT.